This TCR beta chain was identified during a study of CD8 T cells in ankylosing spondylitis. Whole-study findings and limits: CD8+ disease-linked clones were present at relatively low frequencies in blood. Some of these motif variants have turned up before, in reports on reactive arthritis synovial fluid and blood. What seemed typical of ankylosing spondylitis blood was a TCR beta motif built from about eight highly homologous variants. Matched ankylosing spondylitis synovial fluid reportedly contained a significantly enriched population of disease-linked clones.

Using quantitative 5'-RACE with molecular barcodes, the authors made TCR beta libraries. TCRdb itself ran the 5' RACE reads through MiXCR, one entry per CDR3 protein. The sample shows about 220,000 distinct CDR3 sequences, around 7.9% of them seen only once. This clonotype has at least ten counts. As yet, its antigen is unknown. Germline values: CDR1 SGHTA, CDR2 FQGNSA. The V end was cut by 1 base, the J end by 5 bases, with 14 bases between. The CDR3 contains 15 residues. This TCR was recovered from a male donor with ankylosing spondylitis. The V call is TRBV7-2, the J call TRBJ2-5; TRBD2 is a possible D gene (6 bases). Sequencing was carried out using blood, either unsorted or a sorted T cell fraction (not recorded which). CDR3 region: CASSLEERVGETQYF. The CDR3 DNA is TGTGCCAGCAGCTTAGAAGAGCGGGTGGGGGAGACCCAGTACTTC.